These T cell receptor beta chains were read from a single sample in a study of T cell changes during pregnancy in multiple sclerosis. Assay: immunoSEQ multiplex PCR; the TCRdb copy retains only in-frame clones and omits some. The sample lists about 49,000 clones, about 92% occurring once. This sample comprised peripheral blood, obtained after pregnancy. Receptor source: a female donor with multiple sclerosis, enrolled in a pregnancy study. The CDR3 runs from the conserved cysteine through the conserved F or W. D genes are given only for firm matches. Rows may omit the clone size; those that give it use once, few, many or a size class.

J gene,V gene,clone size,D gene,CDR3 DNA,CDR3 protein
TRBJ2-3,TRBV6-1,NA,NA,TGTGCCAGCTTGTGGGGGGGGGCCACAGATACGCAGTATTTT,CASLWGGATDTQYF
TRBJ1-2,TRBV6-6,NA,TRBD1,TGTGCCAGCAGTGGAGGACAGGGGATTGGCTACACCTTC,CASSGGQGIGYTF
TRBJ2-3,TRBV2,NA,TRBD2,TGTGCCAGCGGGTTTAGCGGGGTGAGCACAGATACGCAGTATTTT,CASGFSGVSTDTQYF
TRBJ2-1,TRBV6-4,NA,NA,TGTGCCAGCAGTGACGCGGCGAAGAGCTCCTACAATGAGCAGTTCTTC,CASSDAAKSSYNEQFF
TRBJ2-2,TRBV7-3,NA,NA,TGTGCCAGCAGCTTAACCAGGGATCCCCCCTACACCGGGGAGCTGTTTTTT,CASSLTRDPPYTGELFF
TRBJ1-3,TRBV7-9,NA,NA,TGTGCCAGCAGCTTAGGTAGCAGCCCTGTCACCATATATTTT,CASSLGSSPVTIYF
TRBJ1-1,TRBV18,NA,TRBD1,TGTGCCAGCTCACCAGGGACAGGGGGCCTGAACACTGAAGCTTTCTTT,CASSPGTGGLNTEAFF
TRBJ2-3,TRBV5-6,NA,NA,TGTGCCAGCAGCTGGGGGACTGTTACAGATACGCAGTATTTT,CASSWGTVTDTQYF
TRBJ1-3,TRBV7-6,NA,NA,TGTGCCAGCAGCCCCGGCCAGGGCTATTCTGGAAACACCATATATTTT,CASSPGQGYSGNTIYF
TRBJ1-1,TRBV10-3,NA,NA,TGTGCCATCAGTATCTTACTCGGCACTGAAGCTTTCTTT,CAISILLGTEAFF
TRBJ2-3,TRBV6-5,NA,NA,TGTGCCAGCAGTTACTCGACGGTCTCTAGAAGAGATACGCAGTATTTT,CASSYSTVSRRDTQYF
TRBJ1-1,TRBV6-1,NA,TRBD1,TGTGCCAGCAGTGACCGTGAACGACAGGGGGTCACTGAAGCTTTCTTT,CASSDRERQGVTEAFF
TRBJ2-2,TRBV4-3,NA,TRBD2,TGCGCCAGCAGCCTAAGACTAGCGGGGGGCCTGAACACCGGGGAGCTGTTTTTT,CASSLRLAGGLNTGELFF
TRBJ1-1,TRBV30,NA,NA,TGTGCCTGGAGTGCCCCGACTGGAACGGCGAACACTGAAGCTTTCTTT,CAWSAPTGTANTEAFF
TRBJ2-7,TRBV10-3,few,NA,TGTGCCATCACCGGCAGACTCCACGAGCAGTACTTC,CAITGRLHEQYF
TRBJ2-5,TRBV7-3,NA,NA,TGTGCCAGCAGCTTAAGTGGGGGGACCGAAGAGACCCAGTACTTC,CASSLSGGTEETQYF
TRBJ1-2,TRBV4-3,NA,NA,TGCGCCAGCAGCCAAGATTGGAGGCTCAGCTATGGCTACACCTTC,CASSQDWRLSYGYTF
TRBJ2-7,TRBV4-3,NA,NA,TGCGCCAGCAGCCAAGCCGGCGAGCAGTACTTC,CASSQAGEQYF
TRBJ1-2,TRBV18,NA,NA,TGTGCCAGCTCACCACAAGGGGATGATGGCTACACCTTC,CASSPQGDDGYTF
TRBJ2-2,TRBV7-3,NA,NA,TGTGCCAGCAGCTTAGGCCCCCAGGCCGGGGAGCTGTTTTTT,CASSLGPQAGELFF
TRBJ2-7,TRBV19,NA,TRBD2,TGTGCCAGTAGTATTATGCGGACTAGCCGCCCCTCCGAGCAGTACTTC,CASSIMRTSRPSEQYF
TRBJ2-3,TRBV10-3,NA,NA,TGTGCCATCAGTGAGTCCGCAGATACGCAGTATTTT,CAISESADTQYF